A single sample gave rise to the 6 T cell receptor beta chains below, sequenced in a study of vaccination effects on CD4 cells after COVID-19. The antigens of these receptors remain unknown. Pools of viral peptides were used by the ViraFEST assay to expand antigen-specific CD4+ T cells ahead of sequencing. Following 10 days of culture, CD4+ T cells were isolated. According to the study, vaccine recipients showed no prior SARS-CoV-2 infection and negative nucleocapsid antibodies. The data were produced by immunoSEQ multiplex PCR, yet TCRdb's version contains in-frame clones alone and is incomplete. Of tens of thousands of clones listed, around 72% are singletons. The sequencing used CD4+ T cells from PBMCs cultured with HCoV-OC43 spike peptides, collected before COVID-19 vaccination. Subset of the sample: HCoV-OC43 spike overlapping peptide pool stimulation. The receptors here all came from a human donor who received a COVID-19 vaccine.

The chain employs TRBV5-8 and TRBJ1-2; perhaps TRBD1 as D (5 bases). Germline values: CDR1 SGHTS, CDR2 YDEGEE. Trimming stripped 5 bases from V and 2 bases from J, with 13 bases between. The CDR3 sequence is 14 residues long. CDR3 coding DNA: TGTGCCAGCAGTGTGGGACGGACCAACTATGGCTACACCTTC. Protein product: CASSVGRTNYGYTF.

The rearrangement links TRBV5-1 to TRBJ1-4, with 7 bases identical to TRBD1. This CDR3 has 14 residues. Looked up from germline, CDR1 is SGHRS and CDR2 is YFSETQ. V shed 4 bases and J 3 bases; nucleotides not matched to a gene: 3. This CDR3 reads CASSVQGPNEKLFF. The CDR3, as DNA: TGCGCCAGCAGCGTACAGGGGCCTAATGAAAAACTGTTTTTT.

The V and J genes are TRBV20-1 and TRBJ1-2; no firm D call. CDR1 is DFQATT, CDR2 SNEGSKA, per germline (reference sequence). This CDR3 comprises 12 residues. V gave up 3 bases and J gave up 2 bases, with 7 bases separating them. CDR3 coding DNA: TGCAGTGCTAGTGTCCTGAACTATGGCTACACCTTC. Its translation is CSASVLNYGYTF.

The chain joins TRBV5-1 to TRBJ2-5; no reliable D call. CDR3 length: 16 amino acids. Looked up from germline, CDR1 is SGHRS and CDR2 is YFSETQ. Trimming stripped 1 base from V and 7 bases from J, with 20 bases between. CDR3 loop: CASSLWGMDGGRTQYF. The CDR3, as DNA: TGCGCCAGCAGCTTGTGGGGTATGGACGGTGGACGGACCCAGTACTTC.

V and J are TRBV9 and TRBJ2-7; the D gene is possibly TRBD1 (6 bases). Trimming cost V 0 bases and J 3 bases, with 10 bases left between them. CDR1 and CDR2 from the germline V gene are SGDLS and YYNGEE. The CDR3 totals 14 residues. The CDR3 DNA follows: TGTGCCAGCAGCGTAGGCCCAGGGGACTACGAGCAGTACGTC. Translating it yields CASSVGPGDYEQYV.

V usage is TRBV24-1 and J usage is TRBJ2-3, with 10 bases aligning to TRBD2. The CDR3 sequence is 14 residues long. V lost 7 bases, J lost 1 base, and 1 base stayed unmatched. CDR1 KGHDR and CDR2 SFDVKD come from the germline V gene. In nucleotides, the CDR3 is TGTGCCACCAGCCTAGCGGGGGGCACAGATACGCAGTATTTT. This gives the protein CATSLAGGTDTQYF.